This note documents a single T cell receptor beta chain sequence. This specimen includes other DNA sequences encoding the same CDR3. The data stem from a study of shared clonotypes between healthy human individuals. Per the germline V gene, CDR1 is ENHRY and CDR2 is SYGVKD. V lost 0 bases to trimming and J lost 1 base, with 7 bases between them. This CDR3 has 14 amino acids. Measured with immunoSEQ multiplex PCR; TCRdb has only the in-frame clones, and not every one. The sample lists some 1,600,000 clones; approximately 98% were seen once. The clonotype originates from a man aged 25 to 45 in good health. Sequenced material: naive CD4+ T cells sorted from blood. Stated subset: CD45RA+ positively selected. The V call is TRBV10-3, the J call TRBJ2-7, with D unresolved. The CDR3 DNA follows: TGTGCCATCAGTGAGTCACGAGATTCCTACGAGCAGTACTTC. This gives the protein CAISESRDSYEQYF.